The sample holds a few counts of the clone carrying this TCR beta chain. V was clipped by 6 bases and J by 2 bases, with 16 bases between them. The CDR3 contains 14 residues. Looked up from germline, CDR1 is SQVTM and CDR2 is ANQGSEA. Extracted RNA was reverse transcribed into cDNA, the sequencing template. TCRdb's copy holds only in-frame clones and misses some; the assay was immunoSEQ multiplex PCR. The sample holds about 64,000 clones, 44% seen once. This entry is derived from a study of CD8+ T cells in alopecia areata. The source material was NKG2D-low CD8+ T cells sorted from blood. The receptor was derived from a human donor with alopecia areata. The chain has TRBV29-1 and TRBJ2-5; the D gene could be TRBD1 or TRBD2 (5 bases each). The CDR3 here is CSVERDGPQETQYF. As DNA, the CDR3 is TGCAGCGTCGAACGGGACGGGCCTCAAGAGACCCAGTACTTC.